The 10 T cell receptor beta chains reported below all come from one sample, sequenced in a study of blood T cell repertoires in COVID-19. Libraries were prepared by immunoSEQ multiplex PCR; TCRdb keeps only in-frame clonotypes and omits some of them. The table lists 290,000 or so clones, around 90% of them singletons, with approximately 2.2% in the top ten. The source material was peripheral blood. The origin of the receptors is a man aged 18 to 35 with active or convalescent COVID-19.

The rearrangement uses TRBV5-4 and TRBJ1-2; the D gene is possibly TRBD1 (5 bases). The V end was cut by 4 bases, the J end by 9 bases, with 16 bases between. Germline CDR1 reads SGHNT; CDR2 reads YYREEE (reference sequence). This CDR3 comprises 13 residues. Here the CDR3 DNA reads TGTGCCAGCAGCCCGATGGGGACTGCTAGCTACACCTTC. Its translation is CASSPMGTASYTF.

V gene TRBV5-1 combines with J gene TRBJ2-1; D is perhaps TRBD1 (8 bases). The CDR3 is 14 residues long. Deletions cut 3 bases from V and 4 bases from J, with 11 bases between. Germline V gives CDR1 SGHRS, CDR2 YFSETQ. The CDR3 protein is CASSSQGGYNEQFF. The CDR3 region has the DNA TGCGCCAGCAGCTCACAGGGGGGGTACAATGAGCAGTTCTTC.

The chain combines TRBV6-5 with TRBJ2-1; 9 bases match TRBD1. The CDR3 covers 15 residues. With 7 bases clipped from V and 7 bases from J, the junction kept 11 bases outside the gene matches. Germline V gene data show CDR1 as MNHEY and CDR2 as SVGAGI. The CDR3 DNA follows: TGTGCCAGCAACCGGGCGGGACAGGGCTTTAATGAGCAGTTCTTC. Its protein is CASNRAGQGFNEQFF.

This chain uses TRBV21-1 with TRBJ2-1; the table's TRBD2 call for D was not verified on the DNA. TRBV21-1 is reported as a pseudogene. This CDR3 spans 19 amino acids. CDR3 amino acids: CASSKRSPRKAGEFDEQFF. The CDR3 DNA follows: TGTGCCAGCAGCAAAAGGTCCCCACGTAAGGCGGGAGAATTCGATGAGCAGTTCTTC.

The chain uses TRBV28 and TRBJ1-3, with D perhaps matching TRBD1 (6 bases). Germline CDR1 reads MDHEN; CDR2 reads SYDVKM. This CDR3 has 15 amino acids. Trimming shortened V by 5 bases and J by 3 bases, and 14 bases separated the two germline ends. For the CDR3, the DNA is TGTGCCAGCAGTCCAGCGGACAGCCTTGGAAACACCATATATTTT. It yields the protein CASSPADSLGNTIYF.

The chain links TRBV7-8 to TRBJ2-3; 8 positions match TRBD1. J lost 2 bases, V lost 0 bases, and 4 bases had no gene match. This CDR3 is 16 amino acids long. CDR1 is SGHVS and CDR2 is FQNEAQ in the germline V gene. The chain's CDR3 is CASSLAGTGPTDTQYF. CDR3 in DNA: TGTGCCAGCAGCTTAGCGGGGACAGGCCCCACAGATACGCAGTATTTT.

CDR3 sequence (DNA): TGTGCCAGCATGAAGTCGCGGACTAGCGGGGGGGCTAGCACAGATACGCAGTATTTT. Its protein product is CASMKSRTSGGASTDTQYF. The chain is built from TRBV2 and TRBJ2-3; 15 bases agree with TRBD2. Germline CDR1 and CDR2: SNHLY and FYNNEI. Trimming removed 7 bases from V and 0 bases from J; junction bases left unmatched: 11. There are 19 residues in the CDR3.

This sequence joins TRBV9 and TRBJ2-3; 8 bases fit TRBD1. Trimming removed 6 bases from V and 1 base from J; junction bases left unmatched: 7. Germline-derived CDR1 and CDR2 are SGDLS and YYNGEE. CDR3 size: 15 residues. Here the CDR3 reads CASTPDREGTDTQYF. CDR3 DNA: TGTGCCAGCACTCCGGACAGGGAAGGCACAGATACGCAGTATTTT.

This chain uses TRBV19 with TRBJ2-1, with 7 positions matching TRBD2. The CDR3 is made up of 15 amino acids. Losses at the gene ends were 5 bases for V and 4 bases for J; bases not matched to a gene: 8. The V gene's germline CDR1 is LNHDA and CDR2 SQIVND (reference sequence). CDR3 DNA: TGTGCCAGTAGTGCGGGGATACTAGCGTACAATGAGCAGTTCTTC. Protein sequence: CASSAGILAYNEQFF.

The chain carries TRBV28 and TRBJ1-2; no clear D. The CDR3 length is 13 residues. V gave up 5 bases and J gave up 2 bases, with 9 bases separating them. Germline CDR1 and CDR2: MDHEN and SYDVKM. The CDR3 DNA is TGTGCCAGCAGTGCCGGGGTAAACTATGGCTACACCTTC. It is translated as CASSAGVNYGYTF.